Below, one T cell receptor beta chain is given with its context. The data were produced by immunoSEQ multiplex PCR, yet TCRdb's version contains in-frame clones alone and is incomplete. The sample contains roughly 81,000 clones, roughly 82% of which appear only once. The sample belongs to a study of control samples from healthy donors and cancer patients. Sequenced input: PBMCs. The receptor was isolated from a man aged 60 to 69 with head and neck cancer.

The CDR3 coding sequence is TGTGCCAGCCGAATGGGGAATTCACCCCTCCACTTT. It is translated as CASRMGNSPLHF. The chain couples TRBV5-4 to TRBJ1-6, with D unclear. This CDR3 contains 12 residues. Per germline, CDR1 SGHNT and CDR2 YYREEE (reference sequence). V gave up 7 bases and J gave up 7 bases, with 9 bases separating them.